This TCR beta chain derives from a study of CD8 T cells in ankylosing spondylitis (dated by TCRdb to 2017 to 2019). At the level of the whole study: The study profiled T cell receptor beta repertoires in healthy donors and ankylosing spondylitis patients to find disease-linked TCR variants. The full study cohort was made up of about two dozen ankylosing spondylitis patients and 108 healthy donors. Samples of peripheral blood were taken, and for ankylosing spondylitis patients, synovial fluid was collected as well.

Sequenced using an Illumina HiSeq 2500. TCR beta libraries were prepared by quantitative 5'-RACE with molecular barcodes. The source study handled its data this way. A new computational method, built on a probabilistic model of VDJ rearrangement, was used to identify disease-linked TCR variants. TCRdb took the public reads, trimmed them with fastp at Q25, ran MiXCR for clone calling and kept in-frame beta chains. Under each unique CDR3 protein, matching rows form one entry showing the most common genes and DNA. In this record, the V and J calls reflect TCRdb's handling and not the investigators' own analysis. This sample has around 770,000 distinct CDR3 sequences in its table, and approximately 12% of those were observed once. 0.51% of the sample goes to the ten largest clones. V gives up 1 base and J gives up 2 bases, and the segment between their germline ends measures 12 bases. As encoded in the germline V gene, CDR1 is LGHNA while CDR2 is YNFKEQ. The CDR3 runs 16 amino acids, cysteine and phenylalanine included. Only the CDR3 portion is preserved as DNA: 48 bases, with reading frame beginning at the first base.

Here is what the overall study found, with its caveats: Some motif variants were previously reported in synovial fluid and blood of reactive arthritis patients, suggesting common disease-initiation mechanisms. The disease-linked clones were reported to be significantly enriched in matched synovial fluid samples from ankylosing spondylitis patients. A TCR beta motif of about eight highly homologous amino acid variants appeared characteristic of blood from ankylosing spondylitis patients. The disease-linked clones had a CD8+ phenotype and were found at relatively low frequencies in peripheral blood.

Turning to this clonotype: Its antigen target is currently unknown. No quality values exist for individual bases; no much larger clone is one base distant.

The specimen was blood, either unsorted or a sorted T cell fraction (not recorded which). This chain is built from TRBV4-2 and TRBJ1-3, with the D gene too uncertain to name. The source of this sequence is a male donor with ankylosing spondylitis. The encoded CDR3 is CASSQVDAQTGNTIYF. The nucleotide sequence is TGTGCCAGCAGCCAAGTAGACGCTCAAACTGGAAACACCATATATTTT.